This T cell receptor (beta chain) originates from a study of cytomegalovirus exposure and HLA in healthy donors. Amplification used 60 Vbeta primers and 13 Jbeta primers. Profiled with immunoSEQ multiplex PCR; TCRdb holds only in-frame clones, not every one. The data contain 95,000 to 100,000 clones, about 74% of them singletons. To note about this clone: Its cognate antigen is unknown.

Findings and limits, study-wide: Within a later analysis, the majority of CMV-associated TCR beta chains appeared HLA-restricted. Confirmation was obtained in vitro that a few CMV-associated chains are specific for CMV antigens. Some highly shared sequence variants likely arose as a pipeline artifact.

The CDR3 spans 14 residues. Germline values: CDR1 SGHNT, CDR2 YYREEE (reference sequence). The V end was cut by 3 bases, the J end by 8 bases, with 15 bases between. The J gene is TRBJ1-3, the V gene TRBV5-4; D unclear. Sequencing input: PBMCs. The TCR sequence derives from a female donor in good health and CMV-seronegative. The CDR3 sequence is CASSSLTSGDTIYF. The CDR3 DNA reads as TGTGCCAGCAGCTCTTTAACCTCAGGCGACACCATATATTTT.